A selection of T cell receptor beta chains follows, all from one sample in a study of shared clonotypes between healthy human individuals. Here immunoSEQ multiplex PCR was the method, and the copy in TCRdb shows in-frame clones only, minus some. The table lists 950,000 to 1,200,000 clones, about 80% of them singletons. Sequences were obtained from memory CD4+ T cells from PBMCs. All receptors come from a man between 18 and 29 years old in good health. Some clones in this sample may be carry-over from other donors' samples. Both conserved end residues are part of each CDR3. D genes are given only for firm matches. A row's size may be missing; if present it is once, few, many or a size class.

cdr3_aa,cdr3_nt,j_call,v_call,clone_size,d_call
CATKGHTGNTGELFF,TGTGCCACCAAGGGACACACGGGGAACACCGGGGAGCTGTTTTTT,TRBJ2-2,TRBV11-1,.,.
CASSFGQANTEAFF,TGTGCCAGCAGCTTCGGACAGGCGAACACTGAAGCTTTCTTT,TRBJ1-1,TRBV7-3,.,TRBD1
CASSERASSTDTQYF,TGTGCCAGCAGTGAAAGGGCTTCTAGCACAGATACGCAGTATTTT,TRBJ2-3,TRBV2,.,.
CASSLDLIRGSAKNIQYF,TGTGCCAGCAGCTTAGATCTAATACGGGGCTCAGCCAAAAACATTCAGTACTTC,TRBJ2-4,TRBV11-2,.,.
CASSSAGTGTGELFF,TGCGCCAGCAGCTCAGCCGGGACAGGGACCGGGGAGCTGTTTTTT,TRBJ2-2,TRBV5-1,.,TRBD1
CATSSLKEGVAKNIQYF,TGTGCCACCAGCAGCCTCAAGGAAGGGGTAGCCAAAAACATTCAGTACTTC,TRBJ2-4,TRBV15,.,.
CASSLSGTGEQFF,TGTGCCAGCAGCTTATCAGGGACGGGTGAGCAGTTCTTC,TRBJ2-1,TRBV7-3,.,.
CASSSEAGNTIYF,TGCGCCAGCAGCTCGGAGGCTGGAAACACCATATATTTT,TRBJ1-3,TRBV5-1,.,.
CASSQDWGGEAFF,TGCGCCAGCAGCCAAGATTGGGGAGGGGAAGCTTTCTTT,TRBJ1-1,TRBV4-1,.,.
CASSAAGTTHNEQFF,TGTGCCAGCAGCGCCGCCGGGACTACCCACAATGAGCAGTTCTTC,TRBJ2-1,TRBV7-9,.,TRBD2
CATSRDLGDSYEQYF,TGTGCCACCAGCAGAGATCTCGGGGATTCCTACGAGCAGTACTTC,TRBJ2-7,TRBV15,once,.
CASSFPREAGSAADEQYF,TGTGCCAGCAGCTTCCCACGAGAAGCGGGATCCGCCGCCGACGAGCAGTACTTC,TRBJ2-7,TRBV5-4,.,TRBD2
CASSGTGGFYGYTF,TGTGCCAGCAGCGGGACAGGGGGATTCTATGGCTACACCTTC,TRBJ1-2,TRBV6-1,.,TRBD1
CANLKREWCTDTQYF,TGTGCCAACTTAAAGCGGGAGTGGTGCACAGATACGCAGTATTTT,TRBJ2-3,TRBV21-1,.,.
CASSPGTALGEQYF,TGTGCCAGCAGCCCCGGGACTGCCCTTGGGGAGCAGTACTTC,TRBJ2-7,TRBV7-9,.,.
CASSLAGTGGNTEAFF,TGCGCCAGCAGCTTGGCTGGGACAGGGGGGAACACTGAAGCTTTCTTT,TRBJ1-1,TRBV5-1,.,TRBD1
CASSHGTGATEAFF,TGTGCCAGCAGTCATGGGACAGGGGCCACTGAAGCTTTCTTT,TRBJ1-1,TRBV28,.,TRBD1
CASRDRGTEAFF,TGTGCCAGCCGGGACAGGGGCACTGAAGCTTTCTTT,TRBJ1-1,TRBV2,.,TRBD1
CAISVDRVGEQYF,TGTGCCATCAGTGTCGACAGGGTGGGGGAGCAGTACTTC,TRBJ2-7,TRBV6-5,.,TRBD1
CATSQGASTEAFF,TGTGCCACCAGCCAGGGGGCCAGCACTGAAGCTTTCTTT,TRBJ1-1,TRBV15,.,TRBD1
CASSLVFWGSLKGQPQHF,TGTGCCAGCAGCTTAGTGTTTTGGGGCAGTCTGAAAGGTCAGCCCCAGCATTTT,TRBJ1-5,TRBV7-2,.,.
CASSPLLGYTEAFF,TGTGCCAGCAGCCCCCTCCTAGGATACACTGAAGCTTTCTTT,TRBJ1-1,TRBV5-4,.,.
CASSFPLAPDTQCF,TGTGCCAGCAGCTTCCCACTAGCGCCAGATACGCAGTGTTTT,TRBJ2-3,TRBV5-6,.,TRBD2
CASSLTGTLYEQYF,TGTGCCAGCAGCTTAACCGGGACCCTCTACGAGCAGTACTTC,TRBJ2-7,TRBV13,.,.
CASTALGSGTDTQYF,TGTGCCAGCACCGCCTTGGGGAGTGGCACAGATACGCAGTATTTT,TRBJ2-3,TRBV6-6,.,.
CASSVVFHSDEQYF,TGTGCCAGCAGCGTAGTATTCCATTCCGACGAGCAGTACTTC,TRBJ2-7,TRBV9,.,.
CASSPGQGNTGELFF,TGTGCCAGCAGCCCCGGACAGGGGAACACCGGGGAGCTGTTTTTT,TRBJ2-2,TRBV4-2,.,TRBD1
CASSQKSASGNTIYF,TGTGCCAGCAGCCAGAAGTCCGCCTCTGGAAACACCATATATTTT,TRBJ1-3,TRBV4-2,once,.
CASSFVGDRASGANVLTF,TGTGCCAGCAGTTTTGTGGGCGACAGGGCTTCTGGGGCCAACGTCCTGACTTTC,TRBJ2-6,TRBV27,.,TRBD1
CASSQPNQPQHF,TGTGCCAGCAGCCAACCCAATCAGCCCCAGCATTTT,TRBJ1-5,TRBV14,few,.
CASSFDAGGAYEQYF,TGTGCCAGCAGCTTCGACGCGGGAGGTGCCTACGAGCAGTACTTC,TRBJ2-7,TRBV7-6,.,TRBD2
CASSSSSGQDPATQYF,TGTGCCAGCAGTTCATCTTCAGGACAGGACCCTGCTACGCAGTATTTT,TRBJ2-3,TRBV28,.,TRBD1
CASSEGQGYIEKLFF,TGTGCCAGCAGCGAGGGACAGGGGTATATTGAAAAACTGTTTTTT,TRBJ1-4,TRBV2,.,TRBD1